This is a list of T cell receptor beta chains from one sample in a study of identical twins. One entry per CDR3 protein, called by TCRdb with MiXCR from the 5' RACE reads. Here the sample spans approximately 690,000 distinct CDR3 sequences, approximately 6% being singletons. The sequencing sample was made of naive T cells sorted from blood. These receptor sequences come from a man aged 18 to 30 in good health. Each CDR3 is given with its conserved first and last residue. Each record gives: D gene, clone size, J gene, CDR3 length, V gene, CDR3 protein, CDR3 DNA. The D gene is left open where the match is weak. Clone size is not always given. Where it is, it says once, few, many or a class for expanded clones.

>-|-|TRBJ2-1|9|TRBV2
CASSDGQFF
TGTGCCAGCAGTGATGGGCAGTTCTTC
>-|few|TRBJ2-1|13|TRBV7-8
CASSRVQGYEQFF
TGTGCCAGCAGTAGGGTCCAAGGTTATGAGCAGTTCTTC
>TRBD1|many|TRBJ2-6|17|TRBV9
CASSVEGQGSGANVLTF
TGTGCCAGCAGCGTAGAGGGACAGGGGTCCGGGGCCAACGTCCTGACTTTC
>-|few|TRBJ2-1|14|TRBV12-3/TRBV12-4
CASSLAHYLNEQFF
TGTGCCAGCAGTTTAGCGCACTATTTGAATGAGCAGTTCTTC
>TRBD1|-|TRBJ2-1|14|TRBV7-9
CASGGQGRDNEQFF
TGTGCCAGCGGGGGACAGGGTAGGGACAATGAGCAGTTCTTC
>-|many|TRBJ1-1|14|TRBV6-5
CASSYMDPGSEAFF
TGTGCCAGCAGTTACATGGACCCGGGCTCTGAAGCTTTCTTT
>TRBD2|many|TRBJ2-1|17|TRBV7-2
CASSLVWASGTYNEQFF
TGTGCCAGCAGCTTAGTGTGGGCTAGCGGGACTTACAATGAGCAGTTCTTC
>TRBD1|many|TRBJ1-2|14|TRBV11-2
CASSLVLQGDGYTF
TGTGCCAGCAGCTTAGTTCTCCAGGGGGATGGCTACACCTTC
>TRBD2|-|TRBJ2-1|15|TRBV20-1
CSALNRLANYNEQFF
TGCAGTGCCCTAAATAGACTAGCGAATTACAATGAGCAGTTCTTC
>-|many|TRBJ2-1|13|TRBV29-1
CSGGGRYLNEQFF
TGCAGCGGCGGGGGCAGGTACCTCAATGAGCAGTTCTTC
>-|many|TRBJ1-2|15|TRBV27
CASSGLGRTNYGYTF
TGTGCCAGCTCCGGCCTAGGACGGACGAACTATGGCTACACCTTC
>-|-|TRBJ2-1|14|TRBV20-1
CSAMGLTNNNEQFF
TGCAGTGCTATGGGCCTAACAAACAACAATGAGCAGTTCTTC
>-|many|TRBJ2-1|15|TRBV5-1
CASSSLGDSYNEQFF
TGCGCCAGCAGCTCCCTCGGTGACTCCTACAATGAGCAGTTCTTC
>TRBD2|-|TRBJ2-3|16|TRBV15
CATSSETSGTPDTQYF
TGTGCCACCAGCAGTGAGACTAGCGGGACCCCAGATACGCAGTATTTT
>-|many|TRBJ1-6|14|TRBV12-5
CASGMDGYNSPLHF
TGTGCTAGTGGAATGGACGGCTATAATTCACCCCTCCACTTT
>-|-|TRBJ2-3|13|TRBV30
CAWSRGLRDTQYF
TGTGCCTGGAGCAGGGGCCTGAGGGATACGCAGTATTTT
>TRBD1|-|TRBJ1-5|15|TRBV24-1
CATSQEGQSNQPQHF
TGTGCCACCAGCCAAGAGGGACAGAGCAATCAGCCCCAGCATTTT
>TRBD2|-|TRBJ2-3|15|TRBV6-2/TRBV6-3
CASSPLAGITDTQYF
TGTGCCAGCAGTCCACTAGCGGGGATCACAGATACGCAGTATTTT
>-|many|TRBJ1-5|14|TRBV12-3/TRBV12-4
CASSLGSTRFPQHF
TGTGCCAGCAGTTTAGGGTCCACCAGGTTTCCCCAGCATTTT
>-|few|TRBJ1-5|16|TRBV28
CASSFQSRGSNQPQHF
TGTGCCAGCAGTTTTCAATCCAGGGGTAGCAATCAGCCCCAGCATTTT
>-|many|TRBJ2-1|11|TRBV20-1
CSVPNYNEQFF
TGCAGTGTTCCTAACTACAATGAGCAGTTCTTC
>-|-|TRBJ2-1|14|TRBV18
CASSPKRSLDEQFF
TGTGCCAGCTCACCAAAGAGATCCCTAGATGAGCAGTTCTTC
>TRBD1|-|TRBJ2-2|19|TRBV6-2/TRBV6-3
CASSYEQAGQGVYTGELFF
TGTGCCAGCAGTTACGAACAGGCGGGACAGGGGGTTTACACCGGGGAGCTGTTTTTT
>-|many|TRBJ1-3|12|TRBV20-1
CSALGQGNTIYF
TGCAGTGCTCTGGGACAAGGAAACACCATATATTTT
>TRBD2|-|TRBJ2-7|17|TRBV20-1
CSAPLGGTSGDSYEQYF
TGCAGTGCTCCCCTGGGGGGGACTAGCGGAGACTCCTACGAGCAGTACTTC